This is a list of T cell receptor beta chains from one sample in a study of shared clonotypes between healthy human individuals. TCRdb keeps only in-frame clones here, not all; method: immunoSEQ multiplex PCR. The table has a few million clones, just over 90% seen once. Material: naive CD8+ T cells from PBMCs. The receptors were gathered from a man between 18 and 35 years old in good health. Some clones in this sample may be carry-over from other donors' samples. CDR3s leave out the opening cysteine and the closing phenylalanine or tryptophan. Each record gives: D gene, CDR3 length, V gene, clone size, CDR3 protein. The D gene is left open where the match is weak. Clone size appears in some rows only: once, few, many, or a class for an expanded clone.

d_call: .
cdr3_length: 13
v_call: TRBV9
clone_size: .
cdr3_aa: ASSPTWPVNTEAF

d_call: .
cdr3_length: 13
v_call: TRBV6-5
clone_size: .
cdr3_aa: ASSYGASKPYEQY

d_call: TRBD2
cdr3_length: 14
v_call: TRBV11-2
clone_size: .
cdr3_aa: ASSPEAGTSSYEQY

d_call: TRBD2
cdr3_length: 12
v_call: TRBV27
clone_size: .
cdr3_aa: ASSRLADYNEQF

d_call: TRBD1
cdr3_length: 12
v_call: TRBV6-1
clone_size: .
cdr3_aa: ASKDPGQGPEAF

d_call: TRBD2
cdr3_length: 12
v_call: TRBV9
clone_size: .
cdr3_aa: ASQTSGRTGELF

d_call: .
cdr3_length: 14
v_call: TRBV11-2
clone_size: .
cdr3_aa: ASSLETPADTGELF

d_call: TRBD2
cdr3_length: 13
v_call: TRBV27
clone_size: .
cdr3_aa: ASSPRVAGQETQY

d_call: .
cdr3_length: 14
v_call: TRBV4-3
clone_size: .
cdr3_aa: ASSQDFYGGSNEQF

d_call: .
cdr3_length: 10
v_call: TRBV28
clone_size: .
cdr3_aa: ASSSGPREAF

d_call: .
cdr3_length: 11
v_call: TRBV5-1
clone_size: .
cdr3_aa: ASSHELGQPQH

d_call: TRBD2
cdr3_length: 14
v_call: TRBV4-3
clone_size: .
cdr3_aa: ASSQDTTSGNYEQY

d_call: .
cdr3_length: 9
v_call: TRBV7-8
clone_size: .
cdr3_aa: ASTVGSEAF

d_call: .
cdr3_length: 12
v_call: TRBV13
clone_size: .
cdr3_aa: ASSSDQPNTEAF

d_call: TRBD1
cdr3_length: 12
v_call: TRBV7-8
clone_size: .
cdr3_aa: ASSFPGQGNEQF

d_call: TRBD1
cdr3_length: 12
v_call: TRBV10-3
clone_size: .
cdr3_aa: AISEQGGNEKLF

d_call: TRBD2
cdr3_length: 14
v_call: TRBV9
clone_size: .
cdr3_aa: ASSVRASGPYNEQF

d_call: TRBD1
cdr3_length: 12
v_call: TRBV9
clone_size: .
cdr3_aa: ASSVDQGANIQY

d_call: TRBD2
cdr3_length: 12
v_call: TRBV7-9
clone_size: .
cdr3_aa: ASSLSAGGYEQY

d_call: .
cdr3_length: 12
v_call: TRBV27
clone_size: .
cdr3_aa: ASSSYRERETQY

d_call: .
cdr3_length: 12
v_call: TRBV18
clone_size: .
cdr3_aa: ASSPSDSLYEQY

d_call: TRBD2
cdr3_length: 15
v_call: TRBV9
clone_size: .
cdr3_aa: ASSGGDYPTSTDTQY

d_call: TRBD1
cdr3_length: 15
v_call: TRBV9
clone_size: .
cdr3_aa: ASNPTDRGRNTGELF

d_call: TRBD2
cdr3_length: 14
v_call: TRBV27
clone_size: .
cdr3_aa: ASSPILAGARYEQY

d_call: .
cdr3_length: 13
v_call: TRBV9
clone_size: .
cdr3_aa: ASTETRAHTDTQY

d_call: TRBD1
cdr3_length: 13
v_call: TRBV7-6
clone_size: .
cdr3_aa: ASSPGQGRGDTQY

d_call: .
cdr3_length: 14
v_call: TRBV27
clone_size: few
cdr3_aa: ASSLLPGKNTGELF

d_call: .
cdr3_length: 13
v_call: TRBV5-1
clone_size: .
cdr3_aa: ASSLAVEPSYEQY

d_call: .
cdr3_length: 13
v_call: TRBV19
clone_size: .
cdr3_aa: ASSRKEGLLYEQY

d_call: .
cdr3_length: 15
v_call: TRBV2
clone_size: .
cdr3_aa: ASSPPGQADIRGGYT

d_call: .
cdr3_length: 12
v_call: TRBV23-1
clone_size: .
cdr3_aa: ASSQGRRGETQY

d_call: .
cdr3_length: 12
v_call: TRBV19
clone_size: .
cdr3_aa: ASRIAVGGDTQY

d_call: .
cdr3_length: 17
v_call: TRBV14
clone_size: .
cdr3_aa: ASSQDIILSVPIPYEQY

d_call: .
cdr3_length: 14
v_call: TRBV4-1
clone_size: once
cdr3_aa: ASSQELIQIQETQY

d_call: TRBD1
cdr3_length: 14
v_call: TRBV29-1
clone_size: .
cdr3_aa: SVEDRGRGPGTEAF

d_call: TRBD1
cdr3_length: 13
v_call: TRBV16
clone_size: .
cdr3_aa: ASSQPDRATGELF

d_call: .
cdr3_length: 12
v_call: TRBV2
clone_size: .
cdr3_aa: ASSEGTSAYEQY

d_call: .
cdr3_length: 14
v_call: TRBV28
clone_size: .
cdr3_aa: ASSAEMGDGNQPQH

d_call: .
cdr3_length: 12
v_call: TRBV28
clone_size: .
cdr3_aa: ASSFPQGWTEAF

d_call: .
cdr3_length: 11
v_call: TRBV27
clone_size: .
cdr3_aa: ASALDPRDTQY

d_call: TRBD2
cdr3_length: 13
v_call: TRBV7-9
clone_size: .
cdr3_aa: ASSHAAGGAHEQF

d_call: .
cdr3_length: 13
v_call: TRBV28
clone_size: .
cdr3_aa: ASSLLGGPGNTIY

d_call: TRBD2
cdr3_length: 14
v_call: TRBV2
clone_size: .
cdr3_aa: ASTNQAGTSDGEQY

d_call: TRBD1
cdr3_length: 13
v_call: TRBV9
clone_size: .
cdr3_aa: ASSGRDRGPYEQY

d_call: TRBD2
cdr3_length: 16
v_call: TRBV14
clone_size: .
cdr3_aa: ASSALGPSGRAQYEQY

d_call: .
cdr3_length: 14
v_call: TRBV4-1
clone_size: .
cdr3_aa: ASSQNPTGTGNTIY

d_call: .
cdr3_length: 14
v_call: TRBV9
clone_size: .
cdr3_aa: ASSVVGGSAYNEQF

d_call: TRBD1
cdr3_length: 15
v_call: TRBV15
clone_size: .
cdr3_aa: ATSRDRRQGEDEKLF

d_call: TRBD1
cdr3_length: 14
v_call: TRBV27
clone_size: .
cdr3_aa: ASSLSFRQGVSEAF